This T cell receptor beta chain was captured in a study of PD-1 blockade in classical Hodgkin lymphoma. Data came from immunoSEQ multiplex PCR; TCRdb stores just in-frame clones and leaves some out. Of roughly 50,000 clones listed, about 89% are singletons. Stated time point: cycle 4 day 1 (C4D1), after 5 to 7 weeks of nivolumab. Each and every patient relapsed after autologous stem cell transplantation, and patients got differing brentuximab vedotin exposure. CDR1 and CDR2 from the germline V gene are MDHEN and SYDVKM. V lost 5 bases, J lost 4 bases, and 12 bases stayed unmatched. The CDR3 is 17 amino acids.

This rearrangement joins TRBV28 to TRBJ2-3; 10 bases map to TRBD2. Material: peripheral blood mononuclear cells (PBMCs), obtained before the fourth cycle of nivolumab. The receptor's source is a human donor with classical Hodgkin lymphoma. Here the CDR3 DNA reads TGTGCCAGCAGTCCCCGGGGTAGCGGGAGGTTCGCAGATACGCAGTATTTT. Translated, it gives CASSPRGSGRFADTQYF.